This TCR beta chain was sequenced for a study of response to subunit inactivated influenza vaccine. TCRdb redid the calling of the RT-PCR reads with MiXCR, one entry per CDR3 protein. The sample shows hundreds of thousands of distinct CDR3 sequences, around a sixth of them seen only once. As regards this clonotype: The target antigen is unknown.

General study results and limits: With each seasonal influenza vaccination, the authors suggested, few new T cells are recruited.

After removal of 3 bases from V and 0 bases from J, the junction contained 2 bases not matched to a gene. The CDR3 runs to 15 residues. Germline V lookup: CDR1 SGHKS, CDR2 YYEKEE (reference sequence). The sequence was collected from a man between 45 and 60 years old who received an inactivated influenza vaccine. The V call is TRBV5-5, the J call TRBJ2-2, with 7 nucleotides matching TRBD1. Sequenced material: PBMCs from blood, taken roughly 12 days after vaccination. Written as DNA, the CDR3 is TGTGCCAGCAGCTGGGGACAGACGAACACCGGGGAGCTGTTTTTT. Residues: CASSWGQTNTGELFF. Supplemented by reference TRBV5-5 and TRBJ2-2, the full variable domain reads DAGVTQSPTHLIKTRGQQVTLRCSPISGHKSVSWYQQVLGQGPQFIFQYYEKEERGRGNFPDRFSARQFPNYSSELNVNALLLGDSALYLCASSWGQTNTGELFFGEGSRLTVL.